The 13 T cell receptor beta chains presented below share a single source sample, sequenced in a study of OX40 agonist ivuxolimab in advanced cancers. Some clones are missing from TCRdb's copy, which holds only in-frame ones; the method was immunoSEQ multiplex PCR. The table has more than 40,000 clones, 75% to 90% seen once. The material was CD4+ or CD8+ T cells sorted from blood, obtained in a trial of the OX40 agonist ivuxolimab. The origin of the receptors is an adult with an advanced solid tumor such as melanoma, head and neck, liver or kidney cancer.

CDR3 sequence reads: CASSVGNSGGVSYNEQFF. As DNA, the CDR3 is TGTGCCAGCAGCGTAGGTAATAGCGGGGGGGTCTCCTACAATGAGCAGTTCTTC. The chain is built from TRBV9 and TRBJ2-1, with TRBD2 matching over 11 bases. This CDR3 has 18 amino acids. V trimming: 0 bases; J trimming: 0 bases; junction bases outside the gene matches: 5. Germline CDR1 is SGDLS and CDR2 is YYNGEE.

V gene TRBV28 combines with J gene TRBJ2-7; D is ambiguous. Trimming took off 8 bases at V and 5 bases at J, with 19 bases between the two ends. Per germline, CDR1 MDHEN and CDR2 SYDVKM. The CDR3 totals 14 residues. The CDR3: CASGSQRTMDEQYF. The DNA for the CDR3 is TGTGCCAGCGGATCCCAAAGAACTATGGACGAGCAGTACTTC.

This rearrangement joins TRBV5-1 to TRBJ2-1, with 9 bases matching TRBD1. From germline, CDR1 is SGHRS and CDR2 YFSETQ. The CDR3 is made up of 15 amino acids. The V segment lost 2 bases and the J segment 3 bases; nucleotides outside the gene matches: 3. The CDR3 DNA follows: TGCGCCAGCAGCTTAACAGGGGGCCTCTACAATGAGCAGTTCTTC. It encodes CASSLTGGLYNEQFF.

The chain carries TRBV6-5 and TRBJ1-2, with TRBD1 identical over 8 bases. After removal of 6 bases from V and 5 bases from J, the junction contained 8 bases not matched to a gene. Germline-derived CDR1 and CDR2 are MNHEY and SVGAGI. The CDR3 has 14 amino acids. The CDR3: CASRSPQGEYGYTF. As DNA, the CDR3 is TGTGCCAGCAGATCTCCACAGGGGGAGTATGGCTACACCTTC.

The chain links TRBV19 to TRBJ2-2, with 9 bases lining up with TRBD1. Germline V gene lookup returns CDR1 LNHDA and CDR2 SQIVND (reference sequence). J was trimmed by 0 bases and V by 7 bases; bases with no gene match: 15. The CDR3 length is 19 residues. CDR3 DNA sequence: TGTGCCAGTACCTGGGGGGGGACAGGGCCCCCATCGAACACCGGGGAGCTGTTTTTT. Amino acids: CASTWGGTGPPSNTGELFF.

The chain employs TRBV4-1 and TRBJ2-5; tentative D call: TRBD2 (6 bases). From germline, CDR1 is MGHRA and CDR2 YSYEKL. This CDR3 contains 16 residues. Trimming stripped 0 bases from V and 1 base from J, with 12 bases between. Written as DNA, the CDR3 is TGCGCCAGCAGCCAAGATGGCAGGGAGGTCCAAGAGACCCAGTACTTC. Translated, it gives CASSQDGREVQETQYF.

V usage is TRBV10-3 and J usage is TRBJ2-7; the D gene is possibly TRBD2 (6 bases). The CDR3 loop spans 13 amino acids. With 0 bases removed from V and 11 bases from J, the gap between germline ends came to 14 bases. Germline V gene sequence: CDR1 ENHRY, CDR2 SYGVKD. CDR3 loop: CAISESIGTHEYF. CDR3 sequence (DNA): TGTGCCATCAGTGAGTCGATCGGGACTCACGAGTACTTC.

V is TRBV7-9 and J is TRBJ1-4; D is ambiguous. Germline V lookup: CDR1 SEHNR, CDR2 FQNEAQ (reference sequence). The CDR3 runs to 15 residues. The germline V and J ends were trimmed by 1 base and 0 bases, with 6 bases remaining between them. The CDR3 is CASSLGAATNEKLFF. The CDR3 DNA sequence: TGTGCCAGCAGCTTAGGGGCGGCAACTAATGAAAAACTGTTTTTT.

The gene calls are TRBV28 and TRBJ2-7; 9 nucleotides agree with TRBD1. The junction had 5 bases not matched to a gene; V was cut back by 5 bases and J by 0 bases. CDR3 length: 15 amino acids. The V gene's germline CDR1 is MDHEN and CDR2 SYDVKM. The CDR3 region is CASSPTGGPSYEQYF. In DNA, the CDR3 is TGTGCCAGCAGTCCCACAGGGGGCCCCTCCTACGAGCAGTACTTC.

The chain links TRBV30 to TRBJ1-1; 9 bases line up with TRBD1. CDR1 and CDR2 from the germline V gene are GTSNPN and SVGIG (reference sequence). J lost 5 bases, V lost 0 bases, and 16 bases had no gene match. The CDR3 consists of 18 residues. CDR3 region: CAWSVRWIDDRGKTEAFF. As DNA, the CDR3 is TGTGCCTGGAGTGTAAGGTGGATTGATGACAGGGGGAAGACTGAAGCTTTCTTT.

The rearrangement links TRBV13 to TRBJ2-6; 7 bases are shared with TRBD1. The V segment lost 4 bases and the J segment 3 bases; nucleotides outside the gene matches: 9. This CDR3 is built from 17 residues. The V gene's germline CDR1 is PRHDT and CDR2 FYEKMQ (reference sequence). CDR3 loop: CASSSGTATGGANVLTF. The CDR3 coding sequence is TGTGCCAGCAGCTCGGGGACAGCCACTGGTGGGGCCAACGTCCTGACTTTC.

This chain links TRBV6-6 with TRBJ2-7; the match to TRBD1 covers 7 bases. Germline V lookup: CDR1 MNHNY, CDR2 SVGAGI (reference sequence). With 4 bases clipped from V and 3 bases from J, the junction kept 9 bases outside the gene matches. The CDR3 has 15 residues. The CDR3 is CASSSDRDRGYEQYF. The DNA for the CDR3 is TGTGCCAGCAGTTCCGACAGGGACCGAGGCTACGAGCAGTACTTC.

The chain joins TRBV5-4 to TRBJ1-2, with D possibly TRBD1 on 6 matching bases. Germline CDR1 SGHNT, CDR2 YYREEE (reference sequence). The CDR3 covers 13 residues. Between the trimmed V and J ends, which lost 4 bases and 6 bases, there was a span of 13 bases. The CDR3 loop is CASSVQGYDGYTF. The CDR3 nucleotides are TGTGCCAGCAGCGTCCAGGGGTACGATGGCTACACCTTC.